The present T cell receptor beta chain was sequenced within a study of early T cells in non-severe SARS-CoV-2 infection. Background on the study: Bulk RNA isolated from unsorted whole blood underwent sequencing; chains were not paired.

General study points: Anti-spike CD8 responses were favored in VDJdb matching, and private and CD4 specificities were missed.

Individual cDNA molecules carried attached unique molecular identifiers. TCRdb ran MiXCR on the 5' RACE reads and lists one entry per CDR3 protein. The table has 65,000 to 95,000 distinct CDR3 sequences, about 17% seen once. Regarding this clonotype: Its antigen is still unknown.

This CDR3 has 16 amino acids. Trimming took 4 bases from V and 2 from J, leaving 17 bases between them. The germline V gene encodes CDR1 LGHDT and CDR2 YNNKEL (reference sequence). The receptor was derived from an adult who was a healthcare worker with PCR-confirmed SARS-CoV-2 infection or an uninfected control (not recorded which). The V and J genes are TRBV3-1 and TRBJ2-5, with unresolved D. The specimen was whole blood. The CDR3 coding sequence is TGTGCCAGCAGCCTTTTCTATGCAATAGGGCAAGAGACCCAGTACTTC. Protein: CASSLFYAIGQETQYF.